This TCR beta chain was retrieved from a study of glioma-infiltrating T cells. Regarding the study as a whole: Tissue-blood divergence was below expectation in non-neoplastic patients, above in gliomas.

With regard to this clonotype: Its antigen is as yet unknown.

The germline CDR1 and CDR2 sequences are SNHLY and FYNNEI. The CDR3 has 14 residues. The iRepertoire nested amplicon-rescue multiplex PCR amplified TCR alpha and beta CDR3s from RNA. Input was roughly 95-450 ng of tissue mRNA or PBMC total RNA. Each CDR3 protein is one row after TCRdb ran MiXCR on the multiplex PCR reads. The data hold about 140,000 distinct CDR3 sequences, with approximately 40% observed a single time. This chain uses TRBV2 with TRBJ2-3; the D gene could be TRBD1 or TRBD2 (5 bases each). Judging by the DNA end, TRBJ2-2 fits better; the J call may be wrong. This TCR came from a human donor with low-grade glioma or glioblastoma, undergoing nonglioma brain surgery, or in good health (not recorded which). The material sequenced was glioma tissue, nonneoplastic brain tissue, or PBMCs (not recorded which). CDR3 sequence: CASKGEGTTGELFF. CDR3 nucleotides: TGTGCCAGCAAGGGAGAGGGGACCACCGGGGAGCTGTTTTTT.